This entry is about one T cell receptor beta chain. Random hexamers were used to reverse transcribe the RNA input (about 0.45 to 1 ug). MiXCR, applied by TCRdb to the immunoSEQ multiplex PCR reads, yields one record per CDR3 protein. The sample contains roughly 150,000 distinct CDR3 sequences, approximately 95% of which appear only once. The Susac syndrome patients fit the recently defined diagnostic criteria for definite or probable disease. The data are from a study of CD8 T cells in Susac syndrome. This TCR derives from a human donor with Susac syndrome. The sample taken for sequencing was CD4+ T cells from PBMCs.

The CDR3 region is CSARDSWAQYF. CDR3 in DNA: TGCAGTGCTAGAGATTCGTGGGCCCAGTACTTC. The chain uses TRBV20-1 and TRBJ2-5, with D unclear. CDR3 size: 11 residues. The germline CDR1 and CDR2 sequences are DFQATT and SNEGSKA (reference sequence). The ends were cut back, 0 bases at V and 9 bases at J, with 8 bases in the middle.